The clone carrying this T cell receptor beta chain has ten or more counts. Its antigen is as yet unknown. The sample belongs to a study of T cells in Graves' hyperthyroidism and ophthalmopathy. Points from the study as a whole: A model using 13 V-J features told ophthalmopathy apart from stable hyperthyroidism. Peripheral blood also featured most of the thyroid clonotypes expanded above 0.001.

Per the germline V gene, CDR1 is SNHLY and CDR2 is FYNNEI. The CDR3 consists of 16 residues. V was pared by 6 bases and J by 3 bases, with 9 bases of the junction left unmatched. TCR beta CDR3 regions were amplified from RNA transcripts. Initially, a first-round RT-PCR of the TCR CDR3 employed the HTBI primer set. One entry per CDR3 protein, called by TCRdb with MiXCR from the multiplex PCR reads. In the table there are about 600,000 distinct CDR3 sequences, approximately 15% of which are singletons. The chain carries TRBV2 and TRBJ2-2, with 8 bases lining up with TRBD2. The source is a woman aged 18-29 years with Graves' ophthalmopathy. Sequenced material: blood. CDR3 sequence (DNA): TGTGCCAGCAGGGGCGCGGGGGGAGCCGACACCGGGGAGCTGTTTTTT. Its protein product is CASRGAGGADTGELFF.